Shown below are 14 T cell receptor beta chains from a single sample sequenced in a study of liver allograft versus peripheral blood T cells. Study-level information: Hepatic allograft T cell receptor repertoires were evaluated relative to those present in recipients' peripheral blood.

TCRdb re-derived calls from the reads in MiXCR, one entry per CDR3 protein. The sample has about 3,800 distinct CDR3 sequences, 13% to 15% seen once. The receptors were gathered from a human patient who had a liver transplant. A share of the T cells may be of graft donor origin.

This clonotype was counted many times. The chain combines TRBV25-1 with TRBJ1-4, with D unresolved. This CDR3 is 13 amino acids long. Germline CDR1 MGHDK, CDR2 SYGVNS. Trimming removed 3 bases from V and 4 bases from J, with 6 bases in between. CDR3 coding DNA: TGTGCCAGCAGTGACAGCGATAATGAAAAACTGTTTTTT. This sequence encodes CASSDSDNEKLFF.

This clonotype is a singleton in its sample. V and J are TRBV13 and TRBJ2-7, with TRBD2 matching over 8 bases. With V trimmed by 3 bases and J by 2 bases, 9 bases remained unmatched. From germline, CDR1 is PRHDT and CDR2 FYEKMQ (reference sequence). This CDR3 is 16 amino acids long. For the CDR3, the DNA is TGTGCCAGCAGCTTTTCCAGCGGGGGACGGCCCTACGAGCAGTACTTC. Amino acid sequence: CASSFSSGGRPYEQYF.

Relative to its sample, this clonotype is medium-sized. This chain links TRBV12-3 or TRBV12-4 with TRBJ1-4; tentatively, D is TRBD1 (5 bases). The CDR3 runs 14 residues. The V end lost 2 bases, the J end lost 7 bases, and 11 bases lay between the germline ends. CDR3 in DNA: TGTGCCAGCAGTTTATTGGGGGAGAGTGAAAAACTGTTTTTT. Protein product: CASSLLGESEKLFF.

The rearrangement joins TRBV9 to TRBJ1-5; D not resolved. Germline CDR1 SGDLS, CDR2 YYNGEE. CDR3 size: 15 residues. V was pared by 0 bases and J by 3 bases, with 10 bases between. The CDR3 coding sequence is TGTGCCAGCAGCGTAGAGGGATACGACAATCAGCCCCAGCATTTT. Its translation is CASSVEGYDNQPQHF.

This clonotype rates as medium-sized. V usage is TRBV20-1 and J usage is TRBJ1-2, with no clear D. The CDR3 is 15 amino acids. V was shortened by 0 bases and J by 1 base, with 12 bases between the two germline ends. Per the germline V gene, CDR1 is DFQATT and CDR2 is SNEGSKA (reference sequence). CDR3 DNA: TGCAGTGCTAGAGATTGGGCAGAACATAACTATGGCTACACCTTC. The encoded protein is CSARDWAEHNYGYTF.

In this sample, this clonotype is medium-sized. The V gene is TRBV7-9, the J gene TRBJ1-4, with D perhaps TRBD1 (6 bases). The germline CDR1 and CDR2 sequences are SEHNR and FQNEAQ (reference sequence). The CDR3 totals 15 residues. V was pared by 1 base and J by 6 bases, with 12 bases between. CDR3 residues: CASSLGPGEHEKLFF. CDR3 nucleotide sequence: TGTGCCAGCAGCTTAGGTCCAGGGGAGCATGAAAAACTGTTTTTT.

By sample fraction, this clonotype is medium-sized. This chain uses TRBV25-1 with TRBJ1-6; tentative D call: TRBD1 (6 bases). CDR1 and CDR2 from the germline V gene are MGHDK and SYGVNS. V shed 6 bases and J shed 10 bases, with 16 bases lying between them. The CDR3 extends over 14 amino acids. CDR3 in amino acids: CASSRTGNQSPLHF. The CDR3 DNA reads TGTGCCAGCAGCCGTACAGGGAACCAGTCACCCCTCCACTTT.

By share, this clonotype counts as medium-sized. This sequence joins TRBV14 and TRBJ2-7; TRBD2 matches at 8 bases. The germline CDR1 and CDR2 sequences are SGHDN and FVKESK. This CDR3 is built from 14 residues. V lost 6 bases, J lost 2 bases, and 6 bases stayed unmatched. The CDR3 nucleotides read TGTGCCAGCAGTCTCAGCGGGAGCGCCTACGAGCAGTACTTC. Translating it yields CASSLSGSAYEQYF.

This clonotype is medium-sized (0.01 to 0.1%). V gene TRBV19 combines with J gene TRBJ1-5; 7 positions agree with TRBD1. Per the germline V gene, CDR1 is LNHDA and CDR2 is SQIVND (reference sequence). The trim removed 0 bases at V and 4 bases at J, leaving 6 bases unmatched. CDR3 size: 16 residues. CDR3 bases: TGTGCCAGTAGTATAGATCTCGGGACAGATAATCAGCCCCAGCATTTT. As protein: CASSIDLGTDNQPQHF.

By its share, this clonotype is medium-sized. The rearrangement uses TRBV6-1 and TRBJ2-7, with a possible D match to TRBD2 (7 bases). V was cut by 1 base and J by 1 base, with 14 bases left in between. Per the germline V gene, CDR1 is MNHNS and CDR2 is SASEGT. The CDR3 covers 16 residues. The CDR3 here is CASSEVTGGGSYEQYF. CDR3 coding DNA: TGTGCCAGCAGTGAAGTAACGGGGGGCGGGTCCTACGAGCAGTACTTC.

In its sample, this clonotype is medium-sized. This rearrangement joins TRBV19 to TRBJ1-1; a weak D match, TRBD1 (5 bases). The ends were cut back, 3 bases at V and 4 bases at J, with 15 bases in the middle. This CDR3 is 15 amino acids long. Germline CDR1 is LNHDA and CDR2 is SQIVND (reference sequence). The CDR3 loop reads CASSITNGGGTEAFF. CDR3 bases: TGTGCCAGTAGTATTACCAATGGGGGGGGCACTGAAGCTTTCTTT.

By frequency in the sample, this clonotype is medium-sized. This chain links TRBV7-2 with TRBJ2-7; D possibly corresponds to TRBD2 (6 bases). V lost 4 bases to trimming and J lost 13 bases, with 17 bases between them. The germline V gene encodes CDR1 SGHTA and CDR2 FQGNSA. The length of the CDR3 is 12 residues. Here the CDR3 DNA reads TGTGCCAGCAGCTCTACGCCGGGAGATCCTTACTTC. Translation gives CASSSTPGDPYF.

This clonotype counts as medium-sized. The rearrangement links TRBV19 to TRBJ1-5; D not certain. The CDR3 has 16 residues. Germline V gene lookup returns CDR1 LNHDA and CDR2 SQIVND (reference sequence). The V and J ends lost 1 base and 2 bases respectively, with 12 bases between them. The CDR3 DNA follows: TGTGCCAGTAGTATAGGCGGCGGGTTGGGCAATCAGCCCCAGCATTTT. The encoded protein is CASSIGGGLGNQPQHF.

Within the sample, this clonotype is medium-sized. The rearrangement links TRBV7-2 to TRBJ1-5; 7 bases agree with TRBD1. Germline V gene lookup returns CDR1 SGHTA and CDR2 FQGNSA. The CDR3 is 16 amino acids. V was clipped by 1 base and J by 2 bases; unmatched bases: 5. CDR3 coding DNA: TGTGCCAGCAGCTTAGAGGGGGCGCTCGGCAATCAGCCCCAGCATTTT. This codes for CASSLEGALGNQPQHF.